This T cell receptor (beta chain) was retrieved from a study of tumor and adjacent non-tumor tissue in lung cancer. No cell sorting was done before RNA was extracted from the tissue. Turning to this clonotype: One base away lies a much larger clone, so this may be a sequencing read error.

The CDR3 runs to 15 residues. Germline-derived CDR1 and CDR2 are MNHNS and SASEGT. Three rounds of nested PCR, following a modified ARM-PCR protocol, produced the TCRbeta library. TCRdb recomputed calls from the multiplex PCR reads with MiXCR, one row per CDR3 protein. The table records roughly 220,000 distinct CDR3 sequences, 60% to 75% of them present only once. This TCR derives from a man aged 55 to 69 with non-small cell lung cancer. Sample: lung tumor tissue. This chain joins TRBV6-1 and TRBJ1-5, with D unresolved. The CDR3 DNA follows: TGTACCAGCAGTTACGGAGGACGGAACAATCAGCCCCAGCATTTT. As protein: CTSSYGGRNNQPQHF.